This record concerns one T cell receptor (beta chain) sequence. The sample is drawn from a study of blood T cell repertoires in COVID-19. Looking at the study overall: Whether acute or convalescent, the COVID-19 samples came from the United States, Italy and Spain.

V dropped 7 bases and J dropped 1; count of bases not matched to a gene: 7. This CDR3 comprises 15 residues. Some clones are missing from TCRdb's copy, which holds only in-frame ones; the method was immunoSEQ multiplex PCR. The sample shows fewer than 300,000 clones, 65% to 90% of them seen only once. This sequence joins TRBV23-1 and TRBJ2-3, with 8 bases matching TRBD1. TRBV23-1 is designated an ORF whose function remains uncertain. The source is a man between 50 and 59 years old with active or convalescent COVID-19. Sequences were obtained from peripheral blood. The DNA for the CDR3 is TGCGCCAGCAAAGACTTCAGGGGGCGCACAGATACGCAGTATTTT. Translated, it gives CASKDFRGRTDTQYF.